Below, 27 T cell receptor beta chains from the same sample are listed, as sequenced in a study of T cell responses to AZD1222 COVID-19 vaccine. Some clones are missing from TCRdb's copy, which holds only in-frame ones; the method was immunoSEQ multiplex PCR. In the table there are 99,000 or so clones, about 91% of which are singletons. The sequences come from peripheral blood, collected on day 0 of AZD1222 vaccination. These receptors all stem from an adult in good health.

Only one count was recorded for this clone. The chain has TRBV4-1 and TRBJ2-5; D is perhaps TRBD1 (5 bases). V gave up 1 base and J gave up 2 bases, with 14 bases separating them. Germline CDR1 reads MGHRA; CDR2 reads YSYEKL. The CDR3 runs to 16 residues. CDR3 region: CASSQGWGRTQETQYF. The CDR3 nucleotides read TGCGCCAGCAGCCAAGGCTGGGGCCGAACACAAGAGACCCAGTACTTC.

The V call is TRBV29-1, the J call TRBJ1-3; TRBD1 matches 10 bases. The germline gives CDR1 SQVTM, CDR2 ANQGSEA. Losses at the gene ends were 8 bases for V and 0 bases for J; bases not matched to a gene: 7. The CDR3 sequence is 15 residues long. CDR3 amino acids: CSTAGDRGSGNTIYF. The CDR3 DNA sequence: TGCAGCACTGCAGGGGACAGGGGCTCTGGAAACACCATATATTTT.

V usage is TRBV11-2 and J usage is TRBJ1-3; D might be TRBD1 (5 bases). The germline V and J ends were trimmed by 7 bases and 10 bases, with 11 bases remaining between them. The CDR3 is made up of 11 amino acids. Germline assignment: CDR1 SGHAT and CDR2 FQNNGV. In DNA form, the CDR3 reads TGTGCCAGCAAGTGGGGGGGGACCATATATTTT. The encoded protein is CASKWGGTIYF. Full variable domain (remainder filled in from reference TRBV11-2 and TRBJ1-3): EAGVAQSPRYKIIEKRQSVAFWCNPISGHATLYWYQQILGQGPKLLIQFQNNGVVDDSQLPKDRFSAERLKGVDSTLKIQPAKLEDSAVYLCASKWGGTIYFGEGSWLTVV.

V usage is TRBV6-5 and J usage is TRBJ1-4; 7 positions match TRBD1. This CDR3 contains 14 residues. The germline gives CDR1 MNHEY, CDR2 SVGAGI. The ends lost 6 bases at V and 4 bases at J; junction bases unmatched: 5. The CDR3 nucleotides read TGTGCCAGCAGAGACAGGGTTGTTAATGAAAAACTGTTTTTT. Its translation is CASRDRVVNEKLFF.

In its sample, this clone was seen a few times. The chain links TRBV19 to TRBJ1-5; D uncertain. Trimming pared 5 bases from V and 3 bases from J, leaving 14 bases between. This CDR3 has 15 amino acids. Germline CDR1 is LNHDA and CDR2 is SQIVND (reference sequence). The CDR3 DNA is TGTGCCAGTAGTTTACGCCTCGGGCACAATCAGCCCCAGCATTTT. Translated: CASSLRLGHNQPQHF.

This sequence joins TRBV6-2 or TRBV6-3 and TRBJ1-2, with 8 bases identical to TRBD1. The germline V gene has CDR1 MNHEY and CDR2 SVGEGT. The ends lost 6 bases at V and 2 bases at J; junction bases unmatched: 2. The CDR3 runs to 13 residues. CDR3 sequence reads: CASSWTGNYGYTF. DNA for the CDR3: TGTGCCAGCAGCTGGACAGGGAACTATGGCTACACCTTC.

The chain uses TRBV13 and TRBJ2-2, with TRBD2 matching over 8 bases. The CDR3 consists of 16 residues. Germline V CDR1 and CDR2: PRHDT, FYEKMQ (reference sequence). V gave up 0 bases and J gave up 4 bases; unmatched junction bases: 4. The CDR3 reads CASSLGGTSITGELFF. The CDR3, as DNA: TGTGCCAGCAGCTTAGGGGGGACTAGTATCACCGGGGAGCTGTTTTTT.

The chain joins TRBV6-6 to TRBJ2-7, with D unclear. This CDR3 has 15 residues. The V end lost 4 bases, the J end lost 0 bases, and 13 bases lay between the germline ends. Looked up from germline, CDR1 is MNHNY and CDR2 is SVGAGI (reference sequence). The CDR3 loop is CASSSYSLSSYEQYF. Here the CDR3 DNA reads TGTGCCAGCAGTTCTTACTCATTGAGCTCCTACGAGCAGTACTTC.

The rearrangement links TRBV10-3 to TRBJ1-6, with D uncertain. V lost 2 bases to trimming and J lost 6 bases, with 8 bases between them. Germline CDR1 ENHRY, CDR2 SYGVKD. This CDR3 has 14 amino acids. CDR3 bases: TGTGCCATCAGTGAGATTGAGGGTAATTCACCCCTCCACTTT. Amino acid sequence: CAISEIEGNSPLHF.

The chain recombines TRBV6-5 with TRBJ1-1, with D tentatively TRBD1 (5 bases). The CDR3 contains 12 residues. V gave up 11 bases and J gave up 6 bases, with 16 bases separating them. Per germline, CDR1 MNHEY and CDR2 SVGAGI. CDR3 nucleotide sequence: TGTGCCGCAGCGAGGGGAGGTGCTGAAGCTTTCTTT. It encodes CAAARGGAEAFF.

The CDR3 coding sequence is TGCGCCAGCAGCCAAGTAGTTTCCGGGGAGCTGTTTTTT. This sequence encodes CASSQVVSGELFF. The rearrangement uses TRBV4-1 and TRBJ2-2, with D hard to call. V dropped 1 base and J dropped 6 bases, with 6 bases sitting between them. The CDR3 has 13 amino acids. Germline CDR1 and CDR2: MGHRA and YSYEKL.

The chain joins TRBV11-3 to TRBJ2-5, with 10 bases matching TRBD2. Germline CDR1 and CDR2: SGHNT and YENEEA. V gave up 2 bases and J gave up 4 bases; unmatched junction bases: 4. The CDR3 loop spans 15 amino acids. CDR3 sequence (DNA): TGTGCCAGCAGCTTAAGCGGGGGGGCCTTAGAGACCCAGTACTTC. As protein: CASSLSGGALETQYF.

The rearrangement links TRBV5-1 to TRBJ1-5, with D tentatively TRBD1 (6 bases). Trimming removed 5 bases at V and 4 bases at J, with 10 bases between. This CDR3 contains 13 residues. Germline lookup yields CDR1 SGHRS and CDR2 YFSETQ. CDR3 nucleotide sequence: TGCGCCAGCAGTCCAGGGGATAATCAGCCCCAGCATTTT. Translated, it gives CASSPGDNQPQHF.

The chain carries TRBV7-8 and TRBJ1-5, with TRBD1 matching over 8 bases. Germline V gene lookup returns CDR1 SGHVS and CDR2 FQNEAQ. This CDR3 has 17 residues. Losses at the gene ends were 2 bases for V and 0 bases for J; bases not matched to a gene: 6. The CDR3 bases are TGTGCCAGCAGCTTAACTACAGGGGGAGTTAGCAATCAGCCCCAGCATTTT. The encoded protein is CASSLTTGGVSNQPQHF.

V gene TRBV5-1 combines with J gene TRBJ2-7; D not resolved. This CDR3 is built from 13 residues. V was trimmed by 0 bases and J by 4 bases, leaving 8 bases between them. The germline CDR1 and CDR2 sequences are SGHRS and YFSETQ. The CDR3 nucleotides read TGCGCCAGCAGCTTGGACTGGGGATACGAGCAGTACTTC. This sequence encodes CASSLDWGYEQYF.

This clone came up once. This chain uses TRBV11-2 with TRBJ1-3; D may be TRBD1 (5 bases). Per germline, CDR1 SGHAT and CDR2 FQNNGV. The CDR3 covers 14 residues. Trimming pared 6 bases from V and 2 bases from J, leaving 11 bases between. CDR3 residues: CASRSGGAGNTIYF. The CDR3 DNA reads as TGTGCCAGCAGATCCGGGGGGGCTGGAAACACCATATATTTT. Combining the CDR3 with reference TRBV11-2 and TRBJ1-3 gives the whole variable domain EAGVAQSPRYKIIEKRQSVAFWCNPISGHATLYWYQQILGQGPKLLIQFQNNGVVDDSQLPKDRFSAERLKGVDSTLKIQPAKLEDSAVYLCASRSGGAGNTIYFGEGSWLTVV.

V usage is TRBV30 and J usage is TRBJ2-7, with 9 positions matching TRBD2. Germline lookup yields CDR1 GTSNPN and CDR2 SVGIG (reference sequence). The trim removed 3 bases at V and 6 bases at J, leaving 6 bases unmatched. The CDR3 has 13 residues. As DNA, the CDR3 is TGTGCCTGGAGCGTAGCGGGAGCGGGCGAGCAGTACTTC. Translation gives CAWSVAGAGEQYF.

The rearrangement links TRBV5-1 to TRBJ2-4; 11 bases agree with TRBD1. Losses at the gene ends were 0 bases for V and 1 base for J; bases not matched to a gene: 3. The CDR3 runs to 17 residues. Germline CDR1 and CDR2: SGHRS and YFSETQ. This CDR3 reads CASSLGTGGRAKNIQYF. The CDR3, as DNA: TGCGCCAGCAGCTTGGGGACAGGGGGCCGGGCCAAAAACATTCAGTACTTC.

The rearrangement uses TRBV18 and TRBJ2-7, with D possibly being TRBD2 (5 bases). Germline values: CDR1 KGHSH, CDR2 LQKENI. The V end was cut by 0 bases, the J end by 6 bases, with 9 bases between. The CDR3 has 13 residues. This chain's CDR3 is CASSPPVGSEQYF. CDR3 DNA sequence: TGTGCCAGCTCACCACCAGTGGGGAGCGAGCAGTACTTC.

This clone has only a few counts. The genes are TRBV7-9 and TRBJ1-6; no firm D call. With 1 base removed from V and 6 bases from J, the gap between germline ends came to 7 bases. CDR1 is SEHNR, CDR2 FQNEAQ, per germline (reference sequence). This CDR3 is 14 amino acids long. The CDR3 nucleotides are TGTGCCAGCAGCTTAGAACAGATTAATTCACCCCTCCACTTT. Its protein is CASSLEQINSPLHF.

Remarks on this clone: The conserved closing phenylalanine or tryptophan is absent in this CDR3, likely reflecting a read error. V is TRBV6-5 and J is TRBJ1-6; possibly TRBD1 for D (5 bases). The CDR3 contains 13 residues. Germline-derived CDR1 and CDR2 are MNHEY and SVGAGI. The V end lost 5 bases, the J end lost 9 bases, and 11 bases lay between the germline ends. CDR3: CASSQGNLSPLHL. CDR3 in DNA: TGTGCCAGCAGTCAGGGCAATCTTTCACCCCTCCACCTT.

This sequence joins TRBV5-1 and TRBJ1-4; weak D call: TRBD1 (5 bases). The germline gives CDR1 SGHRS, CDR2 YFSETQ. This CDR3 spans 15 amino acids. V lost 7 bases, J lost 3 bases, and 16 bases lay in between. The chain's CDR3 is CASGGAGAANEKLFF. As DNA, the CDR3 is TGCGCCAGCGGTGGGGCTGGGGCAGCTAATGAAAAACTGTTTTTT.

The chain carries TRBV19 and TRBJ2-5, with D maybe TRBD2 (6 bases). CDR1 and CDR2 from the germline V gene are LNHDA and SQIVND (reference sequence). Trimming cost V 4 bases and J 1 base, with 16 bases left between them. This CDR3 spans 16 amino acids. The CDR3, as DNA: TGTGCCAGTAGTACTCGACTAGACAACATCCAAGAGACCCAGTACTTC. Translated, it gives CASSTRLDNIQETQYF.

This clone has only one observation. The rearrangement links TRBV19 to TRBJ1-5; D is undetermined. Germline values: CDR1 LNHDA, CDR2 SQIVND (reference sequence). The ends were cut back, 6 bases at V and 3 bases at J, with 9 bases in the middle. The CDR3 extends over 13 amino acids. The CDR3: CASRGGSNQPQHF. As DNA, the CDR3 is TGTGCCAGTAGGGGAGGTTCCAATCAGCCCCAGCATTTT.

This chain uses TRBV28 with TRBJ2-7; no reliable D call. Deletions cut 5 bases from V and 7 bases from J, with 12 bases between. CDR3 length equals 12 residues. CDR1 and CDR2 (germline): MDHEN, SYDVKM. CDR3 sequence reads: CASSPLLVEQYF. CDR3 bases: TGTGCCAGCAGTCCCCTCCTTGTAGAGCAGTACTTC.

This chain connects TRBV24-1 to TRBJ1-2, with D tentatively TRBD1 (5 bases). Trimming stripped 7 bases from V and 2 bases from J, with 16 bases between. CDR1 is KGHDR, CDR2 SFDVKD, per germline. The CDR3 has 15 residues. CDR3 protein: CATSTGLRTNYGYTF. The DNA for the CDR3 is TGTGCCACCAGCACAGGATTACGGACCAACTATGGCTACACCTTC.

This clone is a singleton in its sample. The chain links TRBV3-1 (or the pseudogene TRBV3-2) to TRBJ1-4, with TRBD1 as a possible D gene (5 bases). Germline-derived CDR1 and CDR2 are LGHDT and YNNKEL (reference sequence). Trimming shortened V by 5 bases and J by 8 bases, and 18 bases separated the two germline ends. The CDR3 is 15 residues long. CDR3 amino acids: CASSDSGTLEEKLFF. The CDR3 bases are TGTGCCAGCAGCGACTCCGGGACCCTTGAAGAAAAACTGTTTTTT.